This passage covers 10 T cell receptor beta chains from one sample sequenced in a study of shared clonotypes between healthy human individuals. Using immunoSEQ multiplex PCR, the repertoire was profiled, and TCRdb retains in-frame clones only, with some absent. This sample has about 180,000 clones, with approximately 95% found just once. The sample taken for sequencing was naive CD4+ T cells sorted from blood. Subset indicated: CD45RA+ positively selected. These TCRs come from a woman aged 25 to 39 in good health.

The gene calls are TRBV10-1 and TRBJ2-1; 7 bases line up with TRBD2. Germline V gene data show CDR1 as WNHNN and CDR2 as SYGVQD (reference sequence). V shed 3 bases and J 15 bases; nucleotides not matched to a gene: 5. The CDR3 loop spans 11 amino acids. The CDR3 coding sequence is TGCGCCAGCAGTGATGGGACTAAGCCGTTCTTC. As protein: CASSDGTKPFF.

The CDR3 spells CASTPNGQGYGYTF. The CDR3 DNA reads TGTGCCAGCACTCCTAACGGCCAGGGGTATGGCTACACCTTC. The chain carries TRBV5-4 and TRBJ1-2, with D perhaps matching TRBD1 (6 bases). The CDR3 is 14 amino acids. V lost 6 bases, J lost 5 bases, and 17 bases lay in between. CDR1 is SGHNT, CDR2 YYREEE, per germline (reference sequence).

The chain employs TRBV19 and TRBJ2-2; D remains unclear. There are 15 residues in the CDR3. The germline gives CDR1 LNHDA, CDR2 SQIVND (reference sequence). Trimming cost V 3 bases and J 7 bases, with 15 bases left between them. The CDR3: CASSIPDTFIGELFF. The CDR3 coding sequence is TGTGCCAGTAGTATTCCCGACACCTTTATCGGGGAGCTGTTTTTT.

The V call is TRBV2, the J call TRBJ2-3; 7 bases agree with TRBD2. The CDR3 length is 16 residues. The ends lost 5 bases at V and 1 base at J; junction bases unmatched: 9. Germline values: CDR1 SNHLY, CDR2 FYNNEI. CDR3 sequence: CASSSIPLAGTDTQYF. The CDR3 DNA is TGTGCCAGCAGTTCTATTCCGCTAGCGGGCACAGATACGCAGTATTTT.

V and J are TRBV28 and TRBJ1-2; TRBD1 is a possible D gene (6 bases). Trimming removed 5 bases from V and 8 bases from J, with 18 bases in between. The CDR3 has 14 amino acids. Per the germline V gene, CDR1 is MDHEN and CDR2 is SYDVKM. CDR3 sequence: CASSPSMNREGYTF. The CDR3 DNA sequence: TGTGCCAGCAGTCCCTCTATGAACAGGGAAGGCTACACCTTC.

V usage is TRBV6-5 and J usage is TRBJ1-5; 7 bases fit TRBD1. Germline assignment: CDR1 MNHEY and CDR2 SVGAGI. With V trimmed by 5 bases and J by 4 bases, 5 bases remained unmatched. This CDR3 contains 14 residues. The CDR3 coding sequence is TGTGCCAGCAGTCGACAGGGTTATAATCAGCCCCAGCATTTT. Translated: CASSRQGYNQPQHF.

This clone has a handful of counts. The chain joins TRBV5-1 to TRBJ1-1, with D unclear. Per the germline V gene, CDR1 is SGHRS and CDR2 is YFSETQ. CDR3 size: 11 residues. The V and J ends lost 5 bases and 2 bases respectively, with 4 bases between them. The CDR3 region is CASRENTEAFF. The CDR3 DNA sequence: TGCGCCAGCAGGGAAAACACTGAAGCTTTCTTT.

This clone was seen only once. The rearrangement joins TRBV6-5 to TRBJ1-5; no clear D. Per germline, CDR1 MNHEY and CDR2 SVGAGI. The CDR3 consists of 13 residues. Trimming took off 6 bases at V and 0 bases at J, with 6 bases between the two ends. This CDR3 reads CASSRYSNQPQHF. CDR3 nucleotide sequence: TGTGCCAGCAGCCGATATAGCAATCAGCCCCAGCATTTT.

The V gene is TRBV10-1, the J gene TRBJ2-7; TRBD1 matches 10 bases. The CDR3 is 16 residues long. V lost 3 bases, J lost 6 bases, and 11 bases stayed unmatched. Germline loops: CDR1 WNHNN, CDR2 SYGVQD (reference sequence). The CDR3 DNA is TGCGCCAGCAGTGACCGGGACAGGGGAATAGTGGGCGAGCAGTACTTC. This codes for CASSDRDRGIVGEQYF.

The V gene is TRBV28, the J gene TRBJ1-1; 7 nucleotides align to TRBD1. The CDR3 consists of 14 residues. After removal of 2 bases from V and 4 bases from J, the junction contained 4 bases not matched to a gene. Germline lookup yields CDR1 MDHEN and CDR2 SYDVKM. The CDR3 is CASSLPPGGTEAFF. CDR3 in DNA: TGTGCCAGCAGTTTACCCCCAGGGGGCACTGAAGCTTTCTTT.